One and the same sample provided the 5 T cell receptor beta chains below, sequenced in a study of regulatory T cells in long-lasting Graves disease. The time point denotes: newly diagnosed GD, antithyroid drugs for less than 3 months. From PBMCs, RNA was extracted and then used to make the TCR library. Assembly of TCR beta libraries relied on iRepertoire HTBI primers together with Arm-PCR of CDR3 regions. A single record per CDR3 protein comes from TCRdb applying MiXCR to the multiplex PCR reads. The table lists hundreds of thousands of distinct CDR3 sequences, over 15% of them singletons, with about 27% in the top ten. These same records also appear under a second study, on T cells in Graves' hyperthyroidism and ophthalmopathy.

The sample here was peripheral blood mononuclear cells (PBMCs), taken at new diagnosis, from a patient treated with antithyroid drugs. These receptor sequences come from a man aged 40-49 years with Graves disease.

The chain carries TRBV30 and TRBJ2-6, with a tentative D call TRBD1 (6 bases). Germline V CDR1 and CDR2: GTSNPN, SVGIG (reference sequence). V was cut by 2 bases and J by 0 bases, with 20 bases left in between. CDR3 length equals 19 residues. The CDR3 loop reads CAWSTNRVFSLSGANVLTF. CDR3 DNA: TGTGCCTGGAGTACAAACAGGGTCTTCTCCCTCTCTGGGGCCAACGTCCTGACTTTC.

This clonotype was seen ten or more times. The chain employs TRBV29-1 and TRBJ2-3; maybe TRBD2 (6 bases). The CDR3 contains 14 residues. The germline CDR1 and CDR2 sequences are SQVTM and ANQGSEA. V was pared by 4 bases and J by 2 bases, with 13 bases between. The chain's CDR3 is CSVGLGEATDTQYF. For the CDR3, the DNA is TGCAGCGTTGGCTTGGGGGAGGCCACAGATACGCAGTATTTT.

This clonotype was counted many times. The rearrangement joins TRBV7-9 to TRBJ1-1; D is possibly TRBD1 (6 bases). This CDR3 region has 14 residues. Germline V gene lookup returns CDR1 SEHNR and CDR2 FQNEAQ (reference sequence). Trimming removed 2 bases from V and 5 bases from J, with 12 bases in between. The CDR3: CASSLQGRGTEAFF. The CDR3 coding sequence is TGTGCCAGCAGCTTACAGGGGCGCGGGACTGAAGCTTTCTTT. Full variable domain (outside the CDR3, taken from reference TRBV7-9 and TRBJ1-1): DTGVSQNPRHKITKRGQNVTFRCDPISEHNRLYWYRQTLGQGPEFLTYFQNEAQLEKSRLLSDRFSAERPKGSFSTLEIQRTEQGDSAMYLCASSLQGRGTEAFFGQGTRLTVV.

The CDR3, as DNA: TGTGCCAGCAGCTCGTATGTGGGGAAACTGTTTTTT. Amino acid sequence: CASSSYVGKLFF. The chain combines TRBV7-6 with TRBJ1-4; D is unresolved. Germline V gene lookup returns CDR1 SGHVS and CDR2 FNYEAQ. The V and J ends lost 4 bases and 11 bases respectively, with 11 bases between them. The CDR3 totals 12 residues.

This clonotype was found many times. The chain joins TRBV2 to TRBJ1-6; 11 bases line up with TRBD1. There are 15 residues in the CDR3. Germline CDR1 SNHLY, CDR2 FYNNEI. The trim removed 9 bases at V and 10 bases at J, leaving 11 bases unmatched. CDR3 nucleotide sequence: TGTGCCAGTAGGCGTCCGGGACAGGGGGGCTCACCCCTCCACTTT. This encodes CASRRPGQGGSPLHF.